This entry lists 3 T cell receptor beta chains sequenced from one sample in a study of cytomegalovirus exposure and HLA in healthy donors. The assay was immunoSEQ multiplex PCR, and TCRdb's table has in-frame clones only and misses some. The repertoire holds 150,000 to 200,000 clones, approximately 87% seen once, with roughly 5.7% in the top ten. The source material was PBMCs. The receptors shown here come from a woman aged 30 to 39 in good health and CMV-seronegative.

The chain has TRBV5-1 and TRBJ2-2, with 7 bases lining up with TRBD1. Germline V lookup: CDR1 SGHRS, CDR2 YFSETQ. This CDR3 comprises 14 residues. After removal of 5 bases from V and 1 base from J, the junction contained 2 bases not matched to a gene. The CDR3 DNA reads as TGCGCCAGCAGGGGACAGAGGAACACCGGGGAGCTGTTTTTT. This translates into CASRGQRNTGELFF.

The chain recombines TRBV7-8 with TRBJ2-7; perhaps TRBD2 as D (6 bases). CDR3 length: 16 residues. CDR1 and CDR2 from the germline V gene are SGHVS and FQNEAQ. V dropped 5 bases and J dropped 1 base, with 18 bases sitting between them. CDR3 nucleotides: TGTGCCAGCAGCAGAGACCGGGCCGGGACTTCCTACGAGCAGTACTTC. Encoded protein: CASSRDRAGTSYEQYF.

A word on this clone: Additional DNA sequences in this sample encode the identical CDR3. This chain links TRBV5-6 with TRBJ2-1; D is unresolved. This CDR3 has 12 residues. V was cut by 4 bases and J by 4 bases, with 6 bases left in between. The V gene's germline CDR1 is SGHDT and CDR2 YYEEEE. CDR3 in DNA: TGTGCCAGCAGCCTTCGGTACAATGAGCAGTTCTTC. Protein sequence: CASSLRYNEQFF.